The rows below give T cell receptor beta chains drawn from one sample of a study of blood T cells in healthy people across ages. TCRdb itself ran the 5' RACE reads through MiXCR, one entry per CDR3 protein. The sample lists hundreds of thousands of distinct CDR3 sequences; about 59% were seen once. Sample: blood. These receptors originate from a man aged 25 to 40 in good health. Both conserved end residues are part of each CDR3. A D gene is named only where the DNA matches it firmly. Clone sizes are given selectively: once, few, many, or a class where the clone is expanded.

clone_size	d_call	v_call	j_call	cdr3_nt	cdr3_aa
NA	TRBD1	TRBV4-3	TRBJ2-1	TGCGCCAGCAGCCAAGTTCGGGGGACAGGGTCCTACAATGAGCAGTTCTTC	CASSQVRGTGSYNEQFF
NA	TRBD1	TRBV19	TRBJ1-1	TGTGCCAGTAGTCTCCGACAGGGGAGGTTCGTTATGAACACTGAAGCTTTCTTT	CASSLRQGRFVMNTEAFF
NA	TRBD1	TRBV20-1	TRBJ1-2	TGCAGTGCTAGAGAGGACAGGGTCATCCGGACTAACTATGGCTACACCTTC	CSAREDRVIRTNYGYTF
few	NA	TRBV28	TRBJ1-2	TGTGCCAGCAGTTTGACAGGATTAGAAAATGGCTACACCTTC	CASSLTGLENGYTF
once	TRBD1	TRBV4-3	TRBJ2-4	TGCGCCAGCAGCCAATCCGGGACAGGGGTAAACATTCAGTACTTC	CASSQSGTGVNIQYF
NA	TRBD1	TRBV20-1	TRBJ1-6	TGCAGTGCTGCAAGGACAGGGGGCGTAAATAATTCACCCCTCCACTTT	CSAARTGGVNNSPLHF
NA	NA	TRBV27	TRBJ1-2	TGTGCCAGCAGTTGTTCTGGACCGCCGCCGCCCGGGAACTATGGCTACACCTTC	CASSCSGPPPPGNYGYTF
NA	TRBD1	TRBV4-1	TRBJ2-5	TGCGCCAGCAGCCAGCGGGGTAGACAGGGGGCTTGGGAGACCCAGTACTTC	CASSQRGRQGAWETQYF
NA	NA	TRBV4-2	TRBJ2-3	TGTGCCAGCAGCCAGCAATTGGGCGTGGGCAAGGAGAATATGCAGTATTTT	CASSQQLGVGKENMQYF
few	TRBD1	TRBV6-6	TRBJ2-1	TGTGCCAGCAGCCCGTACCGGGACAGTTACAATGAGCAGTTCTTC	CASSPYRDSYNEQFF
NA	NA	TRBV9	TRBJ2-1	TGTGCCAGCAGCGTCACCGCAGAACAGGGTTACAATGAGCAGTTCTTC	CASSVTAEQGYNEQFF
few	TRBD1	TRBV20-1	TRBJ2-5	TGCAGTGCTAGCCCCGGGACAGGAGAAGAGACCCAGTACTTC	CSASPGTGEETQYF
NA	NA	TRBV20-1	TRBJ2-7	TGCAGTGCTACGGACAGTTCTTCCTACGAGCAGTACTTC	CSATDSSSYEQYF
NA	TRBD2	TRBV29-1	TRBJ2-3	TGCAGCGTTGAAGGCCCCGCCAGCGGGGGGGCCTCAGATACGCAGTATTTC	CSVEGPASGGASDTQYF
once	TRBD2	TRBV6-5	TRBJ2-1	TGTGCCAGCAGCCCCCTGAGGAGCGGGGGGGCGAATGAGCAGTTCTTC	CASSPLRSGGANEQFF
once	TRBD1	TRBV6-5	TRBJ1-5	TGTGCCAGCCGGGACAGGGGAGGCAATCAGCCCCAGCATTTT	CASRDRGGNQPQHF
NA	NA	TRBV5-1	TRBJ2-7	TGCGCCAGTCACTGGAGCGCCCGGGACGGCTACTACGAGCAGTACTTC	CASHWSARDGYYEQYF
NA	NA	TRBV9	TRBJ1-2	TGTGCCAGCAGCCTCTTAGGGGGAGGCTACACCTTC	CASSLLGGGYTF
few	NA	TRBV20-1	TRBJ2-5	TGCAGTGCTAGAAATATCCTGGACTGGAACCAAGAGACCCAGTACTTC	CSARNILDWNQETQYF
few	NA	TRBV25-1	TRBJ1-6	TGTGCCAGCGACAGCGGGAATAATTCACCCCTCCACTTT	CASDSGNNSPLHF
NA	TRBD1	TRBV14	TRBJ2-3	TGTGCCAGCAGCCAAGCCAACAGGGGGACAGATACGCAGTATTTT	CASSQANRGTDTQYF
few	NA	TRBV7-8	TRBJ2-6	TGTGCCAGCAGCTTAGTATCCGTCTCTGGGGCCAACGTCCTGACTTTC	CASSLVSVSGANVLTF
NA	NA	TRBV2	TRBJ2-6	TGTGCCAGCAGCCAAGGGGTGTACTCTGGGGCCAACGTCCTGACTTTC	CASSQGVYSGANVLTF
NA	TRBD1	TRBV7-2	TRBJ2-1	TGTGCCAGCAGCTTAGCCTGGACAGGGGGAACCTACAATGAGCAGTTCTTC	CASSLAWTGGTYNEQFF
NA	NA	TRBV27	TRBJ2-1	TGTGCCAGCAGTTTTCCCCCTACGGGCTGGGGGGACAATGAGCAGTTCTTC	CASSFPPTGWGDNEQFF
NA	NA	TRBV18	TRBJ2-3	TGTGCCAGCTCACCACCCGCATCTAGCACAGATACGCAGTATTTT	CASSPPASSTDTQYF
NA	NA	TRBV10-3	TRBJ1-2	TGTGCCATCAGTGAAGGTGAAAGGATGGGCGGCTACACCTTC	CAISEGERMGGYTF
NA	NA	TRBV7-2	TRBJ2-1	TGTGCCAGCAGCCCACGGTCAAGGGCCTACAATGAGCAGTTCTTC	CASSPRSRAYNEQFF
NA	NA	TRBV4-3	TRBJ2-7	TGCGCCAGCAGCCAAGCTGCAGGGTGGTACGAGCAGTACTTC	CASSQAAGWYEQYF
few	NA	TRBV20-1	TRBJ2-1	TGCAGTGCTAATAAGAGATGGGACAATGAGCAGTTCTTC	CSANKRWDNEQFF
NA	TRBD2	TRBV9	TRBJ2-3	TGTGCCAGCAGCGCCTCCCTAGCGGGGGTGGGTTCTACGCAGTATTTT	CASSASLAGVGSTQYF
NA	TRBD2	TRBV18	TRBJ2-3	TGTGCCAGCTCACCCGAAAAGCGGGGGAGCACAGATACGCAGTATTTT	CASSPEKRGSTDTQYF
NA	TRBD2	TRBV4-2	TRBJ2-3	TGTGCCAGCGGCGGGGTACTGAGCGGGGCCCGCACAGATACGCAGTATTTT	CASGGVLSGARTDTQYF
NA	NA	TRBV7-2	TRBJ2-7	TGTGCCAGCAGCGCAAATCAGGGGGGTAGCTACGAGCAGTACTTC	CASSANQGGSYEQYF
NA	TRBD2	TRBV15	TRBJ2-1	TGTGCCACCAGCAGAGAGGGCGGGGGGGCCGGAGATGAGCAGTTCTTC	CATSREGGGAGDEQFF
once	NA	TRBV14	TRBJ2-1	TGTGCCAGCAGCCCCTATGGGTATGAGCAGTTCTTC	CASSPYGYEQFF
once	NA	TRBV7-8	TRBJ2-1	TGTGCCAGCAGCCCCTCCAGGGTTGGGTACAATGAGCAGTTCTTC	CASSPSRVGYNEQFF
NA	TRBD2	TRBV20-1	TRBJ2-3	TGCAGTGCTAGAGTTAGCGGGGGCCTCACAGATACGCAGTATTTT	CSARVSGGLTDTQYF
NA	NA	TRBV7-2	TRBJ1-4	TGTGCCAGCAGCTTAGCACAGAGTAATGAAAAACTGTTTTTT	CASSLAQSNEKLFF
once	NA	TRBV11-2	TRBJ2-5	TGTGCCAGCAGACTCGGCAGGGGACTCACCCTCCGTCAGGAGACCCAGTACTTC	CASRLGRGLTLRQETQYF
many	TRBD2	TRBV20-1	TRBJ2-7	TGCAGTGCTGGGACTAGCGGACCCATCTCCTACGAGCAGTACTTC	CSAGTSGPISYEQYF
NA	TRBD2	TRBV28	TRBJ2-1	TGTGCCAGCAGCCCCTGGGGAAGCGGGGGGGCAAACAATGAGCAGTTCTTC	CASSPWGSGGANNEQFF
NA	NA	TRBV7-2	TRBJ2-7	TGTGCCAGCAGGGTAGGGGCCGTAATCTACGAGCAGTACTTC	CASRVGAVIYEQYF
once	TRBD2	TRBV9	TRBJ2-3	TGTGCCAGCAGCCGACAGCGGGGCCAAAGCACAGATACGCAGTATTTT	CASSRQRGQSTDTQYF
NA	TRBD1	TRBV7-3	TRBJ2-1	TGTGCCAGCAGCAGGAGTCCGGGACAGGGGGACAATGAGCAGTTCTTC	CASSRSPGQGDNEQFF
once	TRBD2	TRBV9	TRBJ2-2	TGTGCCAGCAGCGCCCTAGCGGGGGATACCGGGGAGCTGTTTTTT	CASSALAGDTGELFF
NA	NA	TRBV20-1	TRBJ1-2	TGCAGTGCTAGAGATCCCGGGGCGAGCTACACCTTC	CSARDPGASYTF
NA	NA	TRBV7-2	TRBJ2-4	TGTGCCAGCAGCTTAGATCGGGGAAGGGGCATTCAGTACTTC	CASSLDRGRGIQYF
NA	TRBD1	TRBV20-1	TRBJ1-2	TGCAGTGCCAGACCGCCAGGGGGCCGCAGAAACTATGGCTACACCTTC	CSARPPGGRRNYGYTF
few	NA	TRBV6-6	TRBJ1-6	TGTGCCAGCAGTTACTCGGGGGCGGATTCACCCCTCCACTTT	CASSYSGADSPLHF
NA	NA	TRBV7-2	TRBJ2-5	TGTGCCAGCAGCCCGGGACGCCCTTACCAAGAGACCCAGTACTTC	CASSPGRPYQETQYF
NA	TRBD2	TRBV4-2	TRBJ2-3	TGTGCCAGCAGCCAGGGACTAGCGGGGGGATCTAGCACAGATACGCAGTATTTT	CASSQGLAGGSSTDTQYF
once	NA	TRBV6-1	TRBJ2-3	TGTGCCGGCAGTTCCTTAGCAGGTGCAGATACGCAGTATTTT	CAGSSLAGADTQYF
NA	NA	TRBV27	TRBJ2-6	TGTGCCAGCAGTTCTTTCTCTGGGGCCAACGTCCTGACTTTC	CASSSFSGANVLTF
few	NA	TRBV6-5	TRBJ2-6	TGTGCCAGCAGTTACGTGAGGAGAGGGGCCAACGTCCTGACTTTC	CASSYVRRGANVLTF
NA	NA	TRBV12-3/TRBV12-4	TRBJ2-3	TGTGCCAGCTCCCGCCAGCGGGTGCCTGGCACAGATACGCAGTATTTT	CASSRQRVPGTDTQYF
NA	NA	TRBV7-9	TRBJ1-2	TGTGCCAGCAGCTTAGCAGGTCTGGGGGCGCGATATGGCTACACCTTC	CASSLAGLGARYGYTF
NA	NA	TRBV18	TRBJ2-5	TGTGCCAGCTCACCGGGACAAATACAAGAGACCCAGTACTTC	CASSPGQIQETQYF
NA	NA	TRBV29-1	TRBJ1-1	TGCAGCGTTTCAGGCATTGGGGGGACTGAAGCTTTCTTT	CSVSGIGGTEAFF